This paragraph reports one TCR beta chain. The CDR3 sequence is 12 residues long. V lost 5 bases and J lost 8; bases outside the gene matches: 5. Germline V CDR1 and CDR2: SEHNR, FQNEAQ (reference sequence). This specimen belongs to a study of blood T cell repertoires in COVID-19. As handled by the study authors: Nucleated cell number was recorded as an estimate derived from reference gene primer amplification. Produced via immunoSEQ multiplex PCR; TCRdb's table is partial and in-frame only. V and J calls and clone size come straight from that table; D and trimming were deduced from the DNA. The sample yields some 380,000 clones, about 80% seen once.

The chain recombines TRBV7-9 with TRBJ1-1, with TRBD1 matching over 7 bases. The TCR originated in a human donor with acute or convalescent COVID-19. The donor label of this sample is uncertain. The material sequenced was peripheral blood. The CDR3 reads CASSLTGREAFF. The DNA for the CDR3 is TGTGCCAGCAGCCTGACAGGGAGGGAAGCTTTCTTT.